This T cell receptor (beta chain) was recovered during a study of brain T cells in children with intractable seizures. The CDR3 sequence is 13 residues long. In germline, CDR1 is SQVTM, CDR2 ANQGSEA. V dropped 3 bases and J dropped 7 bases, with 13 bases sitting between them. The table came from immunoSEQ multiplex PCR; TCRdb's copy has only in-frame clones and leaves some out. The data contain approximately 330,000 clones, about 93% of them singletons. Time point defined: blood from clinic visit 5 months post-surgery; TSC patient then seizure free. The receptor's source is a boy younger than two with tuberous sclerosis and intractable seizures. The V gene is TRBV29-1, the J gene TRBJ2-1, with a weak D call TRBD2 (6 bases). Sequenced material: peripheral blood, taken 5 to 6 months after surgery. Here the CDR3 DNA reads TGCAGCGTTGACGGGCGGGGCCATAATGAGCAGTTCTTC. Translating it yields CSVDGRGHNEQFF.